These 32 T cell receptor beta chains were sequenced from one sample in a study of cytomegalovirus exposure and HLA in healthy donors. Primers included in the PCR were 60 Vbeta and 13 Jbeta primers. Produced via immunoSEQ multiplex PCR; TCRdb's table is partial and in-frame only. The table lists over 140,000 clones, about 80% of them singletons. The sample taken for sequencing was PBMCs. All receptors come from a man between 25 and 39 years old in good health and CMV-seropositive.

The genes are TRBV7-8 and TRBJ1-1; 7 bases line up with TRBD1. From germline, CDR1 is SGHVS and CDR2 FQNEAQ. The CDR3 is made up of 15 amino acids. V lost 3 bases, J lost 5 bases, and 9 bases stayed unmatched. The CDR3 nucleotides are TGTGCCAGCAGCTTTCCCAGGGGGAGTGGGACTGAAGCTTTCTTT. Its translation is CASSFPRGSGTEAFF.

The rearrangement links TRBV6-5 to TRBJ1-2; 7 bases align to TRBD1. This CDR3 is 13 amino acids long. V was clipped by 7 bases and J by 5 bases; unmatched bases: 7. Per germline, CDR1 MNHEY and CDR2 SVGAGI. The CDR3 sequence: CASTPRGAYGYTF. Written as DNA, the CDR3 is TGTGCCAGCACCCCCAGGGGGGCGTATGGCTACACCTTC.

The table lists this clone with a few counts. V and J are TRBV7-9 and TRBJ2-7; no reliable D call. Germline V gene sequence: CDR1 SEHNR, CDR2 FQNEAQ (reference sequence). The CDR3 is 12 amino acids. Trimming removed 2 bases at V and 6 bases at J, with 8 bases between. The CDR3 here is CASSLRSSEQYF. Written as DNA, the CDR3 is TGTGCCAGCAGCTTACGATCTAGCGAGCAGTACTTC.

The gene calls are TRBV4-1 and TRBJ2-7, with 9 bases matching TRBD1. CDR1 is MGHRA, CDR2 YSYEKL, per germline. The CDR3 is 16 amino acids. Unmatched junction bases numbered 10, after V lost 3 bases and J lost 4 bases. The CDR3 protein is CASSQTGGTGTYEQYF. The CDR3 DNA is TGCGCCAGCAGCCAGACCGGGGGGACAGGGACGTACGAGCAGTACTTC.

V usage is TRBV15 and J usage is TRBJ1-5; D call uncertain. V gave up 0 bases and J gave up 5 bases, with 5 bases separating them. Germline lookup yields CDR1 LNHNV and CDR2 YYDKDF (reference sequence). CDR3 length equals 13 residues. CDR3 bases: TGTGCCACCAGCAGAGATCGAGATCAGCCCCAGCATTTT. Its protein product is CATSRDRDQPQHF. The full variable domain, completed using reference TRBV15 and TRBJ1-5, is DAMVIQNPRYQVTQFGKPVTLSCSQTLNHNVMYWYQQKSSQAPKLLFHYYDKDFNNEADTPDNFQSRRPNTSFCFLDIRSPGLGDTAMYLCATSRDRDQPQHFGDGTRLSIL.

This chain uses TRBV7-9 with TRBJ2-3, with TRBD2 matching 11 bases. Trimming took 4 bases from V and 2 from J; bases not matched to a gene: 2. The germline V gene has CDR1 SEHNR and CDR2 FQNEAQ (reference sequence). CDR3 length: 15 residues. The CDR3 here is CASSSGLAATDTQYF. DNA of the CDR3: TGTGCCAGCAGCTCGGGACTAGCGGCCACAGATACGCAGTATTTT.

V usage is TRBV5-1 and J usage is TRBJ1-1; D is possibly TRBD1 (6 bases). This CDR3 region has 14 residues. Germline lookup yields CDR1 SGHRS and CDR2 YFSETQ. The V gene lost 0 bases and the J gene lost 0 bases, with 6 bases spanning the gap. The CDR3 DNA reads TGCGCCAGCAGCTTGGACAGGGTGAACACTGAAGCTTTCTTT. Protein sequence: CASSLDRVNTEAFF. Full variable domain (remainder filled in from reference TRBV5-1 and TRBJ1-1): KAGVTQTPRYLIKTRGQQVTLSCSPISGHRSVSWYQQTPGQGLQFLFEYFSETQRNKGNFPGRFSGRQFSNSRSEMNVSTLELGDSALYLCASSLDRVNTEAFFGQGTRLTVV.

The CDR3 region is CASSLTPGTTNEKLFF. The DNA of the CDR3 is TGTGCCAGCAGTTTAACGCCAGGAACAACTAATGAAAAACTGTTTTTT. The V call is TRBV27, the J call TRBJ1-4; D remains ambiguous. This CDR3 has 16 residues. The germline V and J ends were trimmed by 2 bases and 0 bases, with 10 bases remaining between them. CDR1 is MNHEY, CDR2 SMNVEV, per germline (reference sequence).

This clone was counted a few times. V gene TRBV6-4 combines with J gene TRBJ1-1, with TRBD1 matching 7 bases. The germline V gene encodes CDR1 MRHNA and CDR2 SNTAGT. The CDR3 totals 13 residues. V was clipped by 5 bases and J by 1 base; unmatched bases: 1. CDR3 nucleotide sequence: TGTGCCAGCAGTAGGACAGGGAACACTGAAGCTTTCTTT. It specifies CASSRTGNTEAFF.

The chain joins TRBV18 to TRBJ1-1; D unclear. The CDR3 runs 12 residues. The ends were cut back, 6 bases at V and 6 bases at J, with 11 bases in the middle. Germline V gene sequence: CDR1 KGHSH, CDR2 LQKENI. CDR3 bases: TGTGCCAGCTCGGTCCTCGGGGCTGAAGCTTTCTTT. Translated: CASSVLGAEAFF.

Note on this clone: Other DNA sequences in the same sample also yield this CDR3. The genes are TRBV29-1 and TRBJ1-5; 10 nucleotides agree with TRBD1. CDR1 and CDR2 (germline): SQVTM, ANQGSEA. V was clipped by 6 bases and J by 0 bases; unmatched bases: 2. This CDR3 region has 14 residues. The DNA for the CDR3 is TGCAGCGTGGGGACAGGGGATAGCAATCAGCCCCAGCATTTT. Translating it yields CSVGTGDSNQPQHF. The complete variable domain, with remaining parts taken from reference TRBV29-1 and TRBJ1-5, reads SAVISQKPSRDICQRGTSLTIQCQVDSQVTMMFWYRQQPGQSLTLIATANQGSEATYESGFVIDKFPISRPNLTFSTLTVSNMSPEDSSIYLCSVGTGDSNQPQHFGDGTRLSIL.

V and J are TRBV19 and TRBJ1-1; 7 nucleotides line up with TRBD1. J lost 5 bases, V lost 6 bases, and 6 bases had no gene match. This CDR3 has 13 amino acids. In germline, CDR1 is LNHDA, CDR2 SQIVND (reference sequence). The chain's CDR3 is CASSLARGTEAFF. DNA for the CDR3: TGTGCCAGTAGCCTCGCCAGGGGGACTGAAGCTTTCTTT.

J is TRBJ2-1 and V is TRBV7-8, with D tentatively TRBD2 (7 bases). Trimming removed 1 base from V and 7 bases from J, with 14 bases in between. The CDR3 consists of 15 residues. CDR1 SGHVS and CDR2 FQNEAQ come from the germline V gene. CDR3: CASSLVLGGPNEQFF. DNA of the CDR3: TGTGCCAGCAGCTTAGTATTGGGGGGGCCGAATGAGCAGTTCTTC.

The chain recombines TRBV28 with TRBJ2-5; 7 bases align to TRBD1. The J call is in doubt because the DNA end fits TRBJ2-7 better. CDR3 length: 13 amino acids. Germline V lookup: CDR1 MDHEN, CDR2 SYDVKM. CDR3 bases: TGTGCCAGCACTAGGGACAGTAGAAGCGAGCAGTACTTC. This sequence encodes CASTRDSRSEQYF.

The chain uses TRBV6-5 and TRBJ1-5; a possible D gene is TRBD1 (5 bases). Germline V gives CDR1 MNHEY, CDR2 SVGAGI. CDR3 size: 14 residues. V lost 8 bases to trimming and J lost 0 bases, with 11 bases between them. The CDR3 DNA reads TGTGCCAGCCTGGGGGGGTATAGCAATCAGCCCCAGCATTTT. Protein sequence: CASLGGYSNQPQHF.

The genes are TRBV25-1 and TRBJ1-6; 7 bases align to TRBD1. The germline V gene has CDR1 MGHDK and CDR2 SYGVNS. V lost 5 bases to trimming and J lost 9 bases; unmatched junction nucleotides: 10. CDR3 length: 15 residues. The CDR3 region is CASSPPGTDGSPLHF. Here the CDR3 DNA reads TGTGCCAGCAGTCCCCCCGGGACAGACGGTTCACCCCTCCACTTT. Supplemented by reference TRBV25-1 and TRBJ1-6, the full variable domain reads EADIYQTPRYLVIGTGKKITLECSQTMGHDKMYWYQQDPGMELHLIHYSYGVNSTEKGDLSSESTVSRIRTEHFPLTLESARPSHTSQYLCASSPPGTDGSPLHFGNGTRLTVT.

This chain uses TRBV19 with TRBJ2-1; D might be TRBD1 (6 bases). Germline V gene lookup returns CDR1 LNHDA and CDR2 SQIVND (reference sequence). The ends were cut back, 4 bases at V and 0 bases at J, with 10 bases in the middle. This CDR3 region has 15 residues. In nucleotides, the CDR3 is TGTGCCAGTAGTAGGGGGCGGAGCTCCTACAATGAGCAGTTCTTC. Amino acid sequence: CASSRGRSSYNEQFF.

The chain has TRBV6-5 and TRBJ1-4; no firm D call. The CDR3 contains 13 residues. V lost 7 bases to trimming and J lost 5 bases, with 11 bases between them. The germline CDR1 and CDR2 sequences are MNHEY and SVGAGI. CDR3 loop: CASTQFPNEKLFF. The CDR3 region has the DNA TGTGCCAGCACCCAATTCCCAAATGAAAAACTGTTTTTT.

A word on this clone: A junction boundary mismatches the germline segment, possibly from a read error. CDR3: CASSFSDSSGGLFF. CDR3 DNA sequence: TGTGCCAGCAGTTTCTCAGACTCCTCAGGGGGGCTGTTTTTT. V and J are TRBV28 and TRBJ2-2; TRBD1 agrees at 7 bases. From germline, CDR1 is MDHEN and CDR2 SYDVKM. This CDR3 has 14 residues.

The rearrangement links TRBV19 to TRBJ1-5; D is uncertain. Germline V gene lookup returns CDR1 LNHDA and CDR2 SQIVND (reference sequence). The ends were cut back, 3 bases at V and 3 bases at J, with 6 bases in the middle. CDR3 size: 13 residues. CDR3 sequence reads: CASSIQYNQPQHF. The CDR3 region has the DNA TGTGCCAGTAGTATCCAGTACAATCAGCCCCAGCATTTT.

The chain joins TRBV6-6 to TRBJ2-3, with 9 bases lining up with TRBD1. Germline CDR1 reads MNHNY; CDR2 reads SVGAGI (reference sequence). CDR3 length: 14 residues. The J segment lost 6 bases and the V segment lost 6 bases, leaving 7 bases of the junction unmatched. CDR3 bases: TGTGCCAGCAGACCTGGGACAGGGAGTGATACGCAGTATTTT. As protein: CASRPGTGSDTQYF.

This chain uses TRBV30 with TRBJ2-7; possible D gene TRBD1, 6 bases. The CDR3 consists of 12 residues. Germline CDR1 reads GTSNPN; CDR2 reads SVGIG (reference sequence). V lost 7 bases to trimming and J lost 6 bases, with 16 bases between them. As DNA, the CDR3 is TGTGCCTCCCAATCCCAGGGGTTCGAGCAGTACTTC. It is translated as CASQSQGFEQYF.

The V call is TRBV5-6, the J call TRBJ2-5, with TRBD2 identical over 7 bases. CDR1 is SGHDT and CDR2 is YYEEEE in the germline V gene. The CDR3 spans 16 residues. V shed 5 bases and J 4 bases; nucleotides not matched to a gene: 14. Here the CDR3 reads CASSWVGSLASETQYF. The CDR3 region has the DNA TGTGCCAGCAGTTGGGTTGGCTCACTAGCGTCAGAGACCCAGTACTTC.

CDR3 nucleotide sequence: TGTGCCAGCACCAGGACAGGCATGAACACTGAAGCTTTCTTT. Translation gives CASTRTGMNTEAFF. The chain uses TRBV6-6 and TRBJ1-1, with TRBD1 matching 7 bases. The CDR3 is made up of 14 amino acids. The germline CDR1 and CDR2 sequences are MNHNY and SVGAGI (reference sequence). J gave up 0 bases and V 7 bases, and 5 bases lay outside the gene matches.

The chain employs TRBV11-2 and TRBJ2-7; TRBD2 matches at 10 bases. Germline V lookup: CDR1 SGHAT, CDR2 FQNNGV. With V trimmed by 1 base and J by 3 bases, 3 bases remained unmatched. CDR3 size: 15 residues. The CDR3 loop is CASSLGTSGVYEQYF. DNA of the CDR3: TGTGCCAGCAGCTTAGGGACTAGCGGAGTCTACGAGCAGTACTTC.

J is TRBJ2-3 and V is TRBV14, with D perhaps matching TRBD2 (5 bases). With 1 base removed from V and 11 bases from J, the gap between germline ends came to 13 bases. Germline lookup yields CDR1 SGHDN and CDR2 FVKESK. The CDR3 extends over 13 amino acids. Here the CDR3 reads CASSQAEGRGQYF. In DNA form, the CDR3 reads TGTGCCAGCAGCCAAGCAGAGGGCCGAGGGCAGTATTTT.

The rearrangement uses TRBV19 and TRBJ1-4; TRBD1 might be the D (6 bases). Between the trimmed V and J ends, which lost 5 bases and 4 bases, there was a span of 14 bases. The germline gives CDR1 LNHDA, CDR2 SQIVND (reference sequence). The CDR3 extends over 15 amino acids. The CDR3 reads CASSPRQDVNEKLFF. CDR3 coding DNA: TGTGCCAGTAGTCCCCGACAGGACGTTAATGAAAAACTGTTTTTT. Full variable domain (outside the CDR3, taken from reference TRBV19 and TRBJ1-4): DGGITQSPKYLFRKEGQNVTLSCEQNLNHDAMYWYRQDPGQGLRLIYYSQIVNDFQKGDIAEGYSVSREKKESFPLTVTSAQKNPTAFYLCASSPRQDVNEKLFFGSGTQLSVL.

The J gene is TRBJ1-4, the V gene TRBV19, with D possibly matching TRBD1 (6 bases). Trimming removed 3 bases at V and 2 bases at J, with 10 bases between. The CDR3 is 15 amino acids. The V gene's germline CDR1 is LNHDA and CDR2 SQIVND (reference sequence). CDR3 in amino acids: CASSIRGATNEKLFF. In DNA form, the CDR3 reads TGTGCCAGTAGTATCAGGGGCGCGACTAATGAAAAACTGTTTTTT. The full variable domain, rest sourced from reference TRBV19 and TRBJ1-4, is DGGITQSPKYLFRKEGQNVTLSCEQNLNHDAMYWYRQDPGQGLRLIYYSQIVNDFQKGDIAEGYSVSREKKESFPLTVTSAQKNPTAFYLCASSIRGATNEKLFFGSGTQLSVL.

The chain recombines TRBV19 with TRBJ2-7, with TRBD2 identical over 8 bases. Germline CDR1 and CDR2: LNHDA and SQIVND (reference sequence). The ends lost 6 bases at V and 4 bases at J; junction bases unmatched: 8. CDR3 length: 14 residues. CDR3 sequence reads: CASRSGTRSYEQYF. Here the CDR3 DNA reads TGTGCCAGTAGATCCGGGACTAGGAGTTACGAGCAGTACTTC. Full variable domain (rest looked up from reference TRBV19 and TRBJ2-7): DGGITQSPKYLFRKEGQNVTLSCEQNLNHDAMYWYRQDPGQGLRLIYYSQIVNDFQKGDIAEGYSVSREKKESFPLTVTSAQKNPTAFYLCASRSGTRSYEQYFGPGTRLTVT.

The rearrangement links TRBV2 to TRBJ1-6; possible D gene TRBD1, 6 bases. Germline CDR1 and CDR2: SNHLY and FYNNEI. The CDR3 contains 15 residues. Deletions cut 7 bases from V and 5 bases from J, with 15 bases between. The CDR3 is CASTGGLLNNSPLHF. The CDR3 coding sequence is TGTGCCAGCACGGGGGGGCTTCTAAATAATTCACCCCTCCACTTT.

The genes are TRBV27 and TRBJ2-3, with 10 bases aligning to TRBD2. Germline trimming cut 5 bases from V and 0 bases from J; bases unmatched to any gene: 23. Per the germline V gene, CDR1 is MNHEY and CDR2 is SMNVEV (reference sequence). This CDR3 contains 22 residues. In DNA form, the CDR3 reads TGTGCCAGCAGTCCGACACACTTAGAAGTAGCGGGGGGCGACACGAGCACAGATACGCAGTATTTT. Protein product: CASSPTHLEVAGGDTSTDTQYF.

This clone was detected once. The chain employs TRBV18 and TRBJ2-6; weak D call: TRBD2 (6 bases). Germline CDR1 and CDR2: KGHSH and LQKENI. This CDR3 region has 15 residues. Trimming shortened V by 1 base and J by 4 bases, and 8 bases separated the two germline ends. This CDR3 is CASSPRDSGANVLTF. In DNA form, the CDR3 reads TGTGCCAGCTCACCACGGGACTCGGGGGCCAACGTCCTGACTTTC.